Below, one TCR beta chain is given with its context. The antigen is unknown. The CDR3 is 14 amino acids. V was shortened by 4 bases and J by 7 bases, with 17 bases between the two germline ends. The germline CDR1 and CDR2 sequences are SGHRS and YFSETQ. Blood CD4+ CD25-low CD127-high conventional T cells supplied the genomic DNA template. This sample is part of a study of regulatory and conventional T cells in RAG deficiency. Sequencing was performed with immunoSEQ multiplex PCR; in TCRdb, only in-frame clones are kept and a portion is missing. The repertoire holds approximately 35,000 clones, with more than 75% as singletons. General study points: Compared with controls, unique Treg TCR beta sequences dropped around 100-fold in Omenn syndrome and CID/AS. Shannon entropy fell and Simpson indices rose in RAG-deficient patients. Omenn patients showed >80% Treg-Tconv overlap and shorter CDR3 lengths.

These same records also appear under a second study, on regulatory T cells. From that second work: Primers: 52 TRBV forward and 13 TRBJ reverse.

Sequencing input: CD4+ effector T cells sorted from blood. This sequence joins TRBV5-1 and TRBJ2-5; D might be TRBD2 (5 bases). The TCR was taken from a human donor in good health. The CDR3 nucleotides are TGCGCCAGCAGCATGGACCTGCGTGGAGGGACCCAGTACTTC. Translation gives CASSMDLRGGTQYF.